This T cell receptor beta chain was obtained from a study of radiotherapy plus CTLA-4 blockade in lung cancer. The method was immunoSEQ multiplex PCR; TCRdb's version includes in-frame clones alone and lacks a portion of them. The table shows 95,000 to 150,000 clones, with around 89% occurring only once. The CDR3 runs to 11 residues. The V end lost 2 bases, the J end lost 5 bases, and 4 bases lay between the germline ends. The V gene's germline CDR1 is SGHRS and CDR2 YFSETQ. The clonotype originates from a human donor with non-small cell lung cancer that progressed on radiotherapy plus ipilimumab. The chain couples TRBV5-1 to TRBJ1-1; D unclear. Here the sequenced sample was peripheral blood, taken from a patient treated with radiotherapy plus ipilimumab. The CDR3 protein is CASSFGTEAFF. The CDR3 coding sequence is TGCGCCAGCAGCTTCGGGACTGAAGCTTTCTTT. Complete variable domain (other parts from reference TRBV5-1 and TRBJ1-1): KAGVTQTPRYLIKTRGQQVTLSCSPISGHRSVSWYQQTPGQGLQFLFEYFSETQRNKGNFPGRFSGRQFSNSRSEMNVSTLELGDSALYLCASSFGTEAFFGQGTRLTVV.